Listed below are T cell receptor beta chains from one sample, sequenced in a study of blood T cell repertoires in COVID-19. Sequencing was performed with immunoSEQ multiplex PCR; in TCRdb, only in-frame clones are kept and a portion is missing. Altogether 100,000 to 150,000 clones are present, approximately 90% being singletons, with the ten largest covering just over 2%. The sample comprised peripheral blood. The receptors stem from a man in his fifties or sixties with COVID-19, enrolled during active disease. Both conserved end residues are part of each CDR3. The order of the fields is CDR3 protein, CDR3 DNA, CDR3 length, clone size, J gene, V gene, D gene. The D gene is left open where the match is weak. Clone size is not always given. Where it is, it says once, few, many or a class for expanded clones.

cdr3_aa: CASSARDRGPLGANVLTF
cdr3_nt: TGTGCCAGCAGCGCCCGGGACAGGGGGCCTCTCGGGGCCAACGTCCTGACTTTC
cdr3_length: 18
clone_size: .
j_call: TRBJ2-6
v_call: TRBV3-1/TRBV3-2
d_call: TRBD1

cdr3_aa: CASSKMEGSIVATNEKLFF
cdr3_nt: TGTGCCAGCAGCAAAATGGAGGGCAGCATAGTTGCAACTAATGAAAAACTGTTTTTT
cdr3_length: 19
clone_size: once
j_call: TRBJ1-4
v_call: TRBV21-1
d_call: .

cdr3_aa: CASSPGTSGSSEQFF
cdr3_nt: TGTGCCAGCAGCCCCGGGACTAGCGGGAGCTCTGAGCAGTTCTTC
cdr3_length: 15
clone_size: .
j_call: TRBJ2-1
v_call: TRBV7-3
d_call: TRBD2

cdr3_aa: CASSSGVETQYF
cdr3_nt: TGTGCCAGCAGCTCAGGGGTGGAGACCCAGTACTTC
cdr3_length: 12
clone_size: once
j_call: TRBJ2-5
v_call: TRBV11-1
d_call: .

cdr3_aa: CASSPGQPTDTQYF
cdr3_nt: TGTGCCAGCAGCCCGGGACAGCCGACAGATACGCAGTATTTT
cdr3_length: 14
clone_size: .
j_call: TRBJ2-3
v_call: TRBV11-2
d_call: TRBD1

cdr3_aa: CASSQVTDRLKLVHEQFF
cdr3_nt: TGCGCCAGCAGCCAAGTTACAGACAGGCTCAAGTTAGTTCATGAGCAGTTCTTC
cdr3_length: 18
clone_size: .
j_call: TRBJ2-1
v_call: TRBV4-3
d_call: .

cdr3_aa: CASSAGLAQNTGELFF
cdr3_nt: TGTGCCAGCAGCGCGGGACTAGCGCAGAACACCGGGGAGCTGTTTTTT
cdr3_length: 16
clone_size: .
j_call: TRBJ2-2
v_call: TRBV2
d_call: TRBD2

cdr3_aa: CASSLTGGTEAFF
cdr3_nt: TGTGCCAGCAGTCTGACAGGGGGGACTGAAGCTTTCTTT
cdr3_length: 13
clone_size: .
j_call: TRBJ1-1
v_call: TRBV6-2/TRBV6-3
d_call: TRBD1

cdr3_aa: CASSLAVSRGYTF
cdr3_nt: TGTGCCAGCAGCTTGGCAGTTTCCCGCGGCTACACCTTC
cdr3_length: 13
clone_size: once
j_call: TRBJ1-2
v_call: TRBV5-5
d_call: .

cdr3_aa: CATSLTGLAGELFF
cdr3_nt: TGTGCCACCAGCTTAACAGGGTTGGCCGGGGAGCTGTTTTTT
cdr3_length: 14
clone_size: .
j_call: TRBJ2-2
v_call: TRBV15
d_call: .

cdr3_aa: CASSPGTGIDTDTQYF
cdr3_nt: TGTGCCAGCTCACCAGGGACAGGGATCGATACAGATACGCAGTATTTT
cdr3_length: 16
clone_size: .
j_call: TRBJ2-3
v_call: TRBV18
d_call: TRBD1

cdr3_aa: CASRKGGETQYF
cdr3_nt: TGTGCCAGCAGAAAGGGGGGGGAGACCCAGTACTTC
cdr3_length: 12
clone_size: .
j_call: TRBJ2-5
v_call: TRBV12-3/TRBV12-4
d_call: .

cdr3_aa: CASSPLAAYEQYF
cdr3_nt: TGTGCCAGCAGCCCGCTAGCGGCCTACGAGCAGTACTTC
cdr3_length: 13
clone_size: .
j_call: TRBJ2-7
v_call: TRBV3-1/TRBV3-2
d_call: TRBD2

cdr3_aa: CASSTRLAGGDEQFF
cdr3_nt: TGTGCCAGCAGCACGCGACTAGCGGGAGGGGATGAGCAGTTCTTC
cdr3_length: 15
clone_size: once
j_call: TRBJ2-1
v_call: TRBV7-9
d_call: TRBD2

cdr3_aa: CASSLVGGTEAFF
cdr3_nt: TGTGCCAGCAGCTTAGTAGGGGGAACTGAAGCTTTCTTT
cdr3_length: 13
clone_size: .
j_call: TRBJ1-1
v_call: TRBV11-3
d_call: .

cdr3_aa: CASSPLGGRLYNEQFF
cdr3_nt: TGTGCCAGCAGCCCCTTAGGGGGCAGGCTCTACAATGAGCAGTTCTTC
cdr3_length: 16
clone_size: .
j_call: TRBJ2-1
v_call: TRBV7-9
d_call: TRBD1

cdr3_aa: CASSPSTVQETQYF
cdr3_nt: TGTGCCAGCAGCCCTTCGACAGTTCAAGAGACCCAGTACTTC
cdr3_length: 14
clone_size: .
j_call: TRBJ2-5
v_call: TRBV7-2
d_call: .